One T cell receptor beta chain is described in this entry. No antigen is known for it. This sample is part of a study of shared clonotypes between healthy human individuals. The CDR3 is made up of 16 amino acids. V was clipped by 1 base and J by 4 bases, with 16 bases between them. Looked up from germline, CDR1 is SGHAT and CDR2 is FQNNGV. Recent vaccinations or acute infections were absent in the healthy HIV-negative adult donors. Here immunoSEQ multiplex PCR was the method, and the copy in TCRdb shows in-frame clones only, minus some. The sample records roughly 500,000 clones, almost 80% being singletons. General study points: Blood alone was sampled, and tissue repertoires likely differ.

The receptor's source is a woman aged 35 to 49 in good health. Some clones in this sample may be carry-over from other donors' samples. The sequenced material came from PBMCs. V is TRBV11-2 and J is TRBJ2-5; TRBD1 might be the D (5 bases). CDR3 nucleotides: TGTGCCAGCAGCTTAGGAGGACGTTTAAGGGGAGAGACCCAGTACTTC. Translating it yields CASSLGGRLRGETQYF.